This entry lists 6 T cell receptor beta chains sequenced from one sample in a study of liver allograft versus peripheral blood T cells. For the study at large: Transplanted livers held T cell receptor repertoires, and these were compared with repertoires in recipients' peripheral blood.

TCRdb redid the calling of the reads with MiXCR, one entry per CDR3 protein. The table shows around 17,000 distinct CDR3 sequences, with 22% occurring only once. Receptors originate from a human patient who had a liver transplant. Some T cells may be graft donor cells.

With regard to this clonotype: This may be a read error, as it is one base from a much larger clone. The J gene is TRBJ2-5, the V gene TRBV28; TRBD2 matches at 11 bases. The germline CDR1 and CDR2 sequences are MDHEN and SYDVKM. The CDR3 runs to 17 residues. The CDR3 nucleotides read TGTGCCTGCAGTCCAAGGTCCTATCTAGCGGGGGGAGAGACCCAGTACTTC. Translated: CACSPRSYLAGGETQYF.

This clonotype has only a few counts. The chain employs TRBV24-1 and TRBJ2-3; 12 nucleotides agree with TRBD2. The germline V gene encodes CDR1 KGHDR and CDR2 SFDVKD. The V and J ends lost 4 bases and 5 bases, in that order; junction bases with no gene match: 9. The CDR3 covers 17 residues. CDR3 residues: CATSEYRTSGTGDTQYF. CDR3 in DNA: TGTGCCACCAGTGAATACCGGACTAGCGGGACCGGAGATACGCAGTATTTT.

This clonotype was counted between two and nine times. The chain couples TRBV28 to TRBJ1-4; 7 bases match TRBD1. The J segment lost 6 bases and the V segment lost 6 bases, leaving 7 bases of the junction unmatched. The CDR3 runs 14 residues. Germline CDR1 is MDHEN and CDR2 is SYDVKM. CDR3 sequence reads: CASRTGNLYEKLFF. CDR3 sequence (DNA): TGTGCCAGCAGGACAGGGAACCTTTATGAAAAACTGTTTTTT.

As DNA, the CDR3 is TGTGCCAGCAGCTTGATGGACGAGCAGTACTTC. The encoded protein is CASSLMDEQYF. The chain carries TRBV5-5 and TRBJ2-7; D uncertain. Trimming took 1 base from V and 5 from J, leaving 4 bases between them. This CDR3 contains 11 residues. Germline V CDR1 and CDR2: SGHKS, YYEKEE (reference sequence).

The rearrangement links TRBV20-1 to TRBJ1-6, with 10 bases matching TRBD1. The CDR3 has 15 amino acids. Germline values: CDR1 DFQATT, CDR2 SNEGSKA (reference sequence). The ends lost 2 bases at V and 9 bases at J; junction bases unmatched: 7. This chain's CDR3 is CSARLPGQGLSPLHF. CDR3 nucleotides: TGCAGTGCTAGACTCCCGGGACAGGGGCTTTCACCCCTCCACTTT.

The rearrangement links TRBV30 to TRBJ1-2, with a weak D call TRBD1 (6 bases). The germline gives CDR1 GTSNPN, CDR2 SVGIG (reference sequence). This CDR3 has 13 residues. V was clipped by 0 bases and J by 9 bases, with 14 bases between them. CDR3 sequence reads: CAWSVAQGLSYTF. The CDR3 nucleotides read TGTGCCTGGAGTGTTGCTCAGGGGCTCAGCTACACCTTC.